This T cell receptor beta chain is from a study of blood T cells in healthy people across ages (dated by TCRdb to the mid-2010s). Regarding the research as a whole: In model experiments, template switching captured about one uniquely barcoded TCR beta cDNA molecule for every two T cells. To track age-related changes in TCR beta repertoire diversity, the study relied on deep sequencing normalized with unique cDNA molecular identifiers. Four age groups were formed from the donors: young (average roughly 15 years), middle-aged (just under 40), aged (over 55) and long-lived (approximately 80). To avoid experimental bias, donors of different ages were randomly spread across the sequencing lanes. Using the same blood draw, the study looked at two additional independent replicas of 1 million unique cDNA reads for two donors, one aged 18 to 29 and the other aged 80 or older. General findings and caveats noted by the study authors: Observed TCR beta diversity correlated strongly with the percentage of naive T cells measured by flow cytometry. Estimates of total diversity based on one million sequenced T cells were regarded as lower bounds and as underestimates. Because the CMV infection status of the donors was unknown, age-related changes in expanded clonotypes may potentially have been confounded. As age increased, observed TCR beta diversity per million T cells dropped in a roughly linear way, and a significant reduction was already evident by age 40. Conclusive comparison of naive and antigen-experienced compartments was prevented by the profiling of bulk unsorted PBMCs. Compared with the aged group, the long-lived group had more naive CD4+ T cells, fewer expanded clones and increased TCR diversity, a pattern suggesting age selection.

The roughly 38 donors, aged roughly 6 to 90 years, were systemically healthy Caucasian individuals from Russia. Ten milliliters of peripheral blood were collected from each donor into EDTA-treated Vacutainer tubes. Ficoll-Paque density-gradient centrifugation was used to isolate PBMCs, with at least 6.5 million per sample. Total RNA was extracted from PBMCs with Trizol reagent, with at least 5 micrograms obtained per sample. For every donor, flow cytometry on a PBMC aliquot measured the percentage of naive CD45RAhigh/CD27high T cells. The library was made by 5' RACE. The second PCR ran for roughly 7 to 12 cycles and used a J-beta primer mix along with a sample-barcoded 5' primer. A template-switch 5' adaptor carrying 12 random nucleotides introduced a unique molecular identifier onto each TCR beta cDNA molecule. Each sample yielded at least 2.5 million CDR3-containing paired-end reads. First-strand cDNA synthesis was performed from all RNA using the Mint cDNA synthesis kit, with priming by a TRBC-specific oligonucleotide. All cDNA was treated with uracil-DNA glycosylase and then went through a first 18-cycle PCR with the universal primers M1SS and BC2_uni_R. In the authors' own workflow: Normalization of each sample was performed by random selection of 1 million high-quality reads, each carrying a distinct molecular identifier. Instead of being binned into consensus sequences, reads with shared molecular identifiers were discarded. MiTCR, set to a Q25 quality threshold and the strictest error-elimination algorithm, was used for CDR3 identification, clonotype clustering and error correction. Lower-bound total TCR beta diversity was estimated with a nonparametric unseen species model using Euler transformation. TCRdb cleaned the public reads at Q25 with fastp, built clones with MiXCR and kept in-frame beta chains. CDR3 protein duplicates are merged, each entry listing the most common genes and DNA. The V and J calls here are based on TCRdb, not the publication. Present in this sample are fewer than 2,000,000 distinct CDR3 sequences, more than 35% of which were seen just once. The leading ten clones occupy more than 20% of the sample.

Trimming takes 2 bases from V and 0 bases from J, and the germline ends sit 13 bases apart. Measured from the cysteine to the phenylalanine, the CDR3 is 16 residues long. Only CDR3 DNA is held: 48 bases, read in frame from base 1. As encoded in the germline V gene (reference sequence), CDR1 is LNHNV while CDR2 is YYDKDF. This clonotype showed up just a few times. Its antigen has not been determined. It has no much larger one-base neighbor in the sample; base qualities were not kept. The sample comprised blood. The rearrangement joined TRBV15 to TRBJ2-5, with TRBD2 tentatively as D gene (7 bases match). The sequence was obtained from a human donor in good health. The CDR3: CATSRPYGGHQETQYF. The DNA sequence reads TGTGCCACCAGCAGACCCTACGGGGGGCACCAAGAGACCCAGTACTTC. Reference TRBV15 and TRBJ2-5 genes cover what lies past the CDR3, so the full variable domain is DAMVIQNPRYQVTQFGKPVTLSCSQTLNHNVMYWYQQKSSQAPKLLFHYYDKDFNNEADTPDNFQSRRPNTSFCFLDIRSPGLGDTAMYLCATSRPYGGHQETQYFGPGTRLLVL.